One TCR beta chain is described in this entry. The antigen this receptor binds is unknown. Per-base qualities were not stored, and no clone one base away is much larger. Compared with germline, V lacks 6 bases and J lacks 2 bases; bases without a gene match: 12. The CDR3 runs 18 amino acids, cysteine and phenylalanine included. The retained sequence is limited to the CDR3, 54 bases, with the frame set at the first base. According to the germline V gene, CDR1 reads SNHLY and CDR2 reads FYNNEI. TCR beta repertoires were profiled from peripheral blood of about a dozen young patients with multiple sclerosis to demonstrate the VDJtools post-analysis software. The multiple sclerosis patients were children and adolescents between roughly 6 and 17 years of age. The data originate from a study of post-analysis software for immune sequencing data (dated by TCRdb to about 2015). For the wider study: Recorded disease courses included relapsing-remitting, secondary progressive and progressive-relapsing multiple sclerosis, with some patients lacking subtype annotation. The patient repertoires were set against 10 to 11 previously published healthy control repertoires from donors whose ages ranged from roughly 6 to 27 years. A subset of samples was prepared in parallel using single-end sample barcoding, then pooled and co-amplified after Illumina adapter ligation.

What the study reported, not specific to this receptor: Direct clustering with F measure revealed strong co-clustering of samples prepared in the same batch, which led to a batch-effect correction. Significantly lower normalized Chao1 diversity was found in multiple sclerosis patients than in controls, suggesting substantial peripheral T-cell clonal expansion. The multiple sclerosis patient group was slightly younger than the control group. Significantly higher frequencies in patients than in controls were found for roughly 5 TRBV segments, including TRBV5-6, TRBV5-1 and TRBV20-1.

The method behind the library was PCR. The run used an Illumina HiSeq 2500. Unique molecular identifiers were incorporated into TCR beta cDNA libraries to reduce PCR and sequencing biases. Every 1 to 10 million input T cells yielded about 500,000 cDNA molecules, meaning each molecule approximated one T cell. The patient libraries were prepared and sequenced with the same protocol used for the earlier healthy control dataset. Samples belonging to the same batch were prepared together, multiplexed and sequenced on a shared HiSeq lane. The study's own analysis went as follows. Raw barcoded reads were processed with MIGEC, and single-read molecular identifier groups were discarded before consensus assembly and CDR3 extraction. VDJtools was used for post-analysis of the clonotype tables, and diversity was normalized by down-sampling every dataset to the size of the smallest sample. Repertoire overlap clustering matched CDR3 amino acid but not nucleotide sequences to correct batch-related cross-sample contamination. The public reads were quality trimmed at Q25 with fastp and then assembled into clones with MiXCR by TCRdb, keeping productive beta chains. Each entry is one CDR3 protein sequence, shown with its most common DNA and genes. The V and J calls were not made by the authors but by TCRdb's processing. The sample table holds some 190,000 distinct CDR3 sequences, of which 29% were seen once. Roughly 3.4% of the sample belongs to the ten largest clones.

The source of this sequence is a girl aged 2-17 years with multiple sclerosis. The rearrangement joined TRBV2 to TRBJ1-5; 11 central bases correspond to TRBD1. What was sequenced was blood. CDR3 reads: CASRPGQGGGRGNQPQHF. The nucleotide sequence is TGTGCCAGCAGACCGGGACAGGGGGGAGGACGCGGCAATCAGCCCCAGCATTTT. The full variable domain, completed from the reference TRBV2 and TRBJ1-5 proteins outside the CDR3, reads EPEVTQTPSHQVTQMGQEVILRCVPISNHLYFYWYRQILGQKVEFLVSFYNNEISEKSEIFDDQFSVERPDGSNFTLKIRSTKLEDSAMYFCASRPGQGGGRGNQPQHFGDGTRLSIL.